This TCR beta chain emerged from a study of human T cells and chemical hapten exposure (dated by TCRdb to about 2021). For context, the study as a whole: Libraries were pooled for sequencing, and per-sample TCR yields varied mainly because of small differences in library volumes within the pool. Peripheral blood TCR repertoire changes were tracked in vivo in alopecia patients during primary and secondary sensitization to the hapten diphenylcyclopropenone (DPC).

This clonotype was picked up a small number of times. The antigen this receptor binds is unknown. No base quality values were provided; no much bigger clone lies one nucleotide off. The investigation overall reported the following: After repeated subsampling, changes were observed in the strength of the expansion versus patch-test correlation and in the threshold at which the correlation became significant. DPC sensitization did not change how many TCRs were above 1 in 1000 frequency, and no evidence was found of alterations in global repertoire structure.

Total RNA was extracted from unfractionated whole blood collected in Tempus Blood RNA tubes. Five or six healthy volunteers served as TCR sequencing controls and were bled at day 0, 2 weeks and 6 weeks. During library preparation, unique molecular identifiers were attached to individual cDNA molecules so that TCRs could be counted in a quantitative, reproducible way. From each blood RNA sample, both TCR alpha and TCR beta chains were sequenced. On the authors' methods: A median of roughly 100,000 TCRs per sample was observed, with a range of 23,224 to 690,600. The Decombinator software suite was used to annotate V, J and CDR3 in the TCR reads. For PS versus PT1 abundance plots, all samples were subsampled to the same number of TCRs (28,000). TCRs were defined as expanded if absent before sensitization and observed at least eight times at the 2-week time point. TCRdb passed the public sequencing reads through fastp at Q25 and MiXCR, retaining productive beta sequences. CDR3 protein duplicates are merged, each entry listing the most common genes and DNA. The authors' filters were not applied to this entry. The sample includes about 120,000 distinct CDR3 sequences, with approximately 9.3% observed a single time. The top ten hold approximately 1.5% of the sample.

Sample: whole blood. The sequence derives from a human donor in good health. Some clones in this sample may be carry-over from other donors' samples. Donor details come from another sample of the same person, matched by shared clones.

The bases read TGTGCCAGCAGTTTATCTAAGCGGTGGAATGAGCAGTTCTTC. This yields the protein CASSLSKRWNEQFF. The chain links TRBV27 with TRBJ2-1; the D gene is perhaps TRBD2, on 5 matching bases. V is pared back by 0 bases and J by 7 bases, with 10 bases lying between the germline termini. From cysteine to phenylalanine, the CDR3 is 14 amino acids long. The read is trimmed to its CDR3 DNA, 42 bases read in frame from base 1. From a lookup of the germline V gene (reference sequence), CDR1 and CDR2 are MNHEY and SMNVEV.